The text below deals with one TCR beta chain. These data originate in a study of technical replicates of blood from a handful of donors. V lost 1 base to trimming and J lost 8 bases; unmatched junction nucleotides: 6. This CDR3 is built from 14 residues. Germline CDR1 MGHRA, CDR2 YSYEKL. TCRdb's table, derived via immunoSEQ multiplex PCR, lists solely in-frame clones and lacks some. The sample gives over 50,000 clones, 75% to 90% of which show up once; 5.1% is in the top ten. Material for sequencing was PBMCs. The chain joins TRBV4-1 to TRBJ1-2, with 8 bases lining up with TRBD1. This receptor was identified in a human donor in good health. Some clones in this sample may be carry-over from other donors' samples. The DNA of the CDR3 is TGCGCCAGCAGCCAAGTCACAGGGGGACAAGGCTACACCTTC. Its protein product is CASSQVTGGQGYTF.